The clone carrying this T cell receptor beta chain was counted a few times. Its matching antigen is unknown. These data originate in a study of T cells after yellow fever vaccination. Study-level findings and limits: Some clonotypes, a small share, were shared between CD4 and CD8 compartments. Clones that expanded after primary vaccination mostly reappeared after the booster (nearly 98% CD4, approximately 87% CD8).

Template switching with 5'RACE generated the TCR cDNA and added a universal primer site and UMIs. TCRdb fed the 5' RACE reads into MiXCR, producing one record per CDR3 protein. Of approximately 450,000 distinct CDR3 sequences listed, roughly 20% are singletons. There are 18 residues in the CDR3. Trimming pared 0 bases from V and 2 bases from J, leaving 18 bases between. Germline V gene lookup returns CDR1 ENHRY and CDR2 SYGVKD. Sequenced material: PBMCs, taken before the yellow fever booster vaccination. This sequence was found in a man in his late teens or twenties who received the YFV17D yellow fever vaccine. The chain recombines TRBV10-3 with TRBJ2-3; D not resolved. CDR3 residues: CAISESVSGPLITDTQYF. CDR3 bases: TGTGCCATCAGTGAGTCTGTATCCGGACCTTTAATCACAGATACGCAGTATTTT.